This T cell receptor (beta chain) was identified in a study of T-cell reconstitution after alpha-beta-depleted transplantation in children. A library of TCRbeta sequences, prepared with unique molecular identifiers, was generated. TCRdb analysed the PCR reads with MiXCR anew, one entry per CDR3 protein. The top ten hold roughly 13% of the sample, which has roughly 180,000 distinct CDR3 sequences, more than 14% seen once. Only one count was recorded for this clonotype. Just one base apart from a much larger clone, this may be a read error. CDR1 and CDR2 from the germline V gene are SGHRS and YFSETQ. The CDR3 sequence is 13 residues long.

The chain uses TRBV5-1 and TRBJ2-7; D gene ambiguous. The clonotype originates from a human donor who donated a stem cell graft to a child with acute lymphoblastic leukemia. The input for sequencing was PBMCs from the stem cell graft donor, taken from the stem cell graft. This CDR3 reads CASSLAALYQQYF. CDR3 coding DNA: TGCGCCAGCAGCTTGGCCGCCCTCTACCAGCAGTACTTC.